This T cell receptor delta chain comes out of a study of gamma-delta T cells after stem cell transplantation. TCRdb called clones anew from the RT-PCR reads with CATT. The top ten clones hold just over 60% of a sample with roughly 750 delta-chain clones, approximately 18% of them seen once. CDR3 size: 20 residues. From germline, CDR1 is GEAIGNYY and CDR2 EKD. About this clone: One end of the junction varies from germline; a read error may be responsible.

The gene calls are TRDV2 and TRDJ1, with a tentative D call TRDD3 (7 bases). Source material: gamma-delta T cells. The clonotype was recovered from a human donor. It is not recorded whose cells these are; they may come from a transplant donor. Here the CDR3 reads CACGTVPSNWGSENGDKLIF. For the CDR3, the DNA is TGTGCCTGTGGCACCGTTCCTTCCAACTGGGGATCGGAAAATGGCGATAAACTCATCTTT.